The present TCR beta chain was sequenced within a study of human T cells and chemical hapten exposure. TCRdb reprocessed the RACE reads with MiXCR, giving one entry per CDR3 protein. In the table there are about 82,000 distinct CDR3 sequences, roughly 8.6% of which are singletons. Specified time point: healthy volunteer bleed at 6 weeks. Total RNA extraction was carried out from unfractionated whole blood. The germline V gene has CDR1 SEHNR and CDR2 FQNEAQ (reference sequence). The CDR3 is made up of 15 amino acids. V lost 0 bases, J lost 3 bases, and 12 bases lay in between. This clonotype occurred a few times.

This chain joins TRBV7-9 and TRBJ2-7, with D perhaps assigned TRBD1 or TRBD2 (6 bases each). Sequenced material: whole blood. This sequence was found in a male donor in good health. Some clones in this sample may be carry-over from other donors' samples. CDR3 sequence reads: CASSLAGGSNYEQYF. The CDR3 DNA reads as TGTGCCAGCAGCTTAGCGGGGGGCAGTAACTACGAGCAGTACTTC.